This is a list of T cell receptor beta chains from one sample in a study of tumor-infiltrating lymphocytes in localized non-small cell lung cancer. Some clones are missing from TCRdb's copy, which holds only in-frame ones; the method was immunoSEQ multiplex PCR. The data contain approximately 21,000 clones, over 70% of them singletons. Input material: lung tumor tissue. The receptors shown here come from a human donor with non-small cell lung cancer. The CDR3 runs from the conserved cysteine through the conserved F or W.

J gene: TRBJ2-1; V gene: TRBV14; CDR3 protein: CASSQVWSGGKFF
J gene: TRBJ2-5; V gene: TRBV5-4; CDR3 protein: CASSLLRTSGVPQETQYF
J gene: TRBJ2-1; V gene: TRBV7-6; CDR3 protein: CASSLVVAGLHNEQFF
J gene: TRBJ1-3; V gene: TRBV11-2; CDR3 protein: CASSVDRGLRNTIYF
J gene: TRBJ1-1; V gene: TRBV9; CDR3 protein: CASSSKDQNTEAFF
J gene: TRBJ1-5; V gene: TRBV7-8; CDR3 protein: CASSLEQGEKPQHF
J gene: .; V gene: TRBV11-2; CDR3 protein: CASTPGGFLGSEQYF
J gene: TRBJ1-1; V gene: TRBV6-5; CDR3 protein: CASSPWGSLNTEAFF
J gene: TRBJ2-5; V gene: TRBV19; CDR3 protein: CASSSRGTQETQYF
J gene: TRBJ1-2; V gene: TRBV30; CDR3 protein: CAWRPGDNYGYTF
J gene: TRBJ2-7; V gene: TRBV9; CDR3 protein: CASSVEAWGRAPEQYF
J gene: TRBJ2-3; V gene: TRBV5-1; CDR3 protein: CASSLALAGVDTQYF
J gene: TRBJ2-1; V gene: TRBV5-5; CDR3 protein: CASSPSGKSLVPSYNEQFF
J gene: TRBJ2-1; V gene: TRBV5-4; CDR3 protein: CASSLGLGDNEQFF
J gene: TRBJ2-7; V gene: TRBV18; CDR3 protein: CASSPGGDSGEQYF
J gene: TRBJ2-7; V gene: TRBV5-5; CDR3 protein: CASSLVKGETYEQYF
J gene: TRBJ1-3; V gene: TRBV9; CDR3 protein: CASSATGIDGNTIYF
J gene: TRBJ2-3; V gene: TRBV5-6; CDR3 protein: CASSLFVGPGGTDTQYF
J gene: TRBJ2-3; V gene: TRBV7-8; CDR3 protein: CASSPPSHPDTQYF
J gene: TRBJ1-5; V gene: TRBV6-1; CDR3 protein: CASSAHRDQPQHF
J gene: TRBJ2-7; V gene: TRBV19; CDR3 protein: CASSIRTGGSYEQYF
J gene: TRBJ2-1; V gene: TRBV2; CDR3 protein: CASSEAFVSEQFF
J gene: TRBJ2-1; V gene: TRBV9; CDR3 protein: CASSVESLREQFF
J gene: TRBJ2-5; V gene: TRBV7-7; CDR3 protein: CASSLGWGGETQYF
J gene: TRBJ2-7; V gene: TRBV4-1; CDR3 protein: CASSQDEATHYEQYF
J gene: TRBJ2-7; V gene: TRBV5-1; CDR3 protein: CASSSTPPTGREQYF
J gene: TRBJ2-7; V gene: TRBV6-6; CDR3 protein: CASSSVLTYEQYF
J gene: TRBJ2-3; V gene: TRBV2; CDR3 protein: CASSGTSGADTQYF
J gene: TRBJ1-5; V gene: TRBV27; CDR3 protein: CASAQDRDQPQHF
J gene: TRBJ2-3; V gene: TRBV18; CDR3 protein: CASSFSGTSGSDTQYF
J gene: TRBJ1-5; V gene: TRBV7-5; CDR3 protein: CARSLVPGQGYSNQPQHF
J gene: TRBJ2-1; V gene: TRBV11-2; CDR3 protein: CASSLKGRGFDNEQFF
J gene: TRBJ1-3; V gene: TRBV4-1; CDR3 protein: CASSQLGRGSGNTIYF
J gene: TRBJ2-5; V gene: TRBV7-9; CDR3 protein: CASRQGETQYF
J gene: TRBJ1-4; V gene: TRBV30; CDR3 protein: CAWRRQASKLFF
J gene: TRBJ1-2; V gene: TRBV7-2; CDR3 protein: CASSLGQREGYTF
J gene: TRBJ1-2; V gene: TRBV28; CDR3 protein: CASSTLGQVHYGYTF
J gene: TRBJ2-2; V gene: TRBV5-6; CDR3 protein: CASSLGLDVTGELFF
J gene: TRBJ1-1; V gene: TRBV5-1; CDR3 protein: CASSFWGRNTEAFF
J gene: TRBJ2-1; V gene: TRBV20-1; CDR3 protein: CSGKYNEQFF
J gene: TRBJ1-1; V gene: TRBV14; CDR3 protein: CASSKDMNTEAFF
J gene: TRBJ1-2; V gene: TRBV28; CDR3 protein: CASSRMGQGGYGYTF
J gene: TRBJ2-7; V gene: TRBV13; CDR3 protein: CASSSTGGAAYEQYF
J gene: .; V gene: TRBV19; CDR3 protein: CASSVRSSCEQYF
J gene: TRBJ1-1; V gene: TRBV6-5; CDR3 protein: CASSYRDGVDTEAFF